This T cell receptor (beta chain) was identified in a study of identical twins. Study results and limitations: Models, which agreed with sharing between unrelated individuals, nonetheless underestimated the out-of-frame TCR alpha sharing seen in monozygotic twins.

TCRdb redid the calling of the 5' RACE reads with MiXCR, one entry per CDR3 protein. The sample has more than 600,000 distinct CDR3 sequences, 15% to 20% seen once. Notes on this clonotype: The antigen is not known.

Trimming stripped 0 bases from V and 12 bases from J, with 16 bases between. This CDR3 region has 14 residues. Germline-derived CDR1 and CDR2 are SGHRS and YFSETQ. These same data were also listed under a study on T cells expressing NK-cell markers. That publication notes: The sorts in several experiments were restricted to alpha-beta TCR T cells by an anti-gamma-delta TCR antibody.

The TCR was taken from a woman younger than 35 in good health. Sequenced input: PBMCs. V gene TRBV5-1 combines with J gene TRBJ2-1; possibly TRBD1 or TRBD2 for D (5 bases each). The CDR3 sequence is CASSLGGSPRGQFF. The CDR3 bases are TGCGCCAGCAGCTTGGGGGGCAGCCCGAGGGGGCAGTTCTTC.